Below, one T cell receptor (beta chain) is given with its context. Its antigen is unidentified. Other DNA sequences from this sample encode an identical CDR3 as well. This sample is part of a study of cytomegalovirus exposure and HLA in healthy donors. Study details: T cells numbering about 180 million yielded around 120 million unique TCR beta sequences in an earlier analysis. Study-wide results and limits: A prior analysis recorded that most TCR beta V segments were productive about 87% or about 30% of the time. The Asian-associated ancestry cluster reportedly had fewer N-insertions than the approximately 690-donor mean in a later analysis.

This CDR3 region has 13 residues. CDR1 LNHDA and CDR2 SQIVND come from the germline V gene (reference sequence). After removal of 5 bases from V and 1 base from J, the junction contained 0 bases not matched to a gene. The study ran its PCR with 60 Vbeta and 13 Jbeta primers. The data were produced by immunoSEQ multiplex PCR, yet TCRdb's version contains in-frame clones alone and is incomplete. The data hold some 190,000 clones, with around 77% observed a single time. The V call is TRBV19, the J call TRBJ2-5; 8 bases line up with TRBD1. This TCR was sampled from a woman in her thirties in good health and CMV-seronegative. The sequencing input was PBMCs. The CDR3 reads CASSGTGQETQYF. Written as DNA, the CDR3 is TGTGCCAGTAGTGGGACAGGCCAAGAGACCCAGTACTTC.